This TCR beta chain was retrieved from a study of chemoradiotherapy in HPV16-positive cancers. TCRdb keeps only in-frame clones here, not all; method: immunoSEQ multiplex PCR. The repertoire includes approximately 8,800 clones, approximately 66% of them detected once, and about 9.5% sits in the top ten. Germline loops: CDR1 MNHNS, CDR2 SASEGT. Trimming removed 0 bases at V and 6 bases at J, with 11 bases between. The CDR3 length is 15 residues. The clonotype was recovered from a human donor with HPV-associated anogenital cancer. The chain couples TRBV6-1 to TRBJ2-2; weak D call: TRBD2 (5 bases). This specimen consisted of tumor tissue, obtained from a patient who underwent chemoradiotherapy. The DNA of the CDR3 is TGTGCCAGCAGTGAAGCGCCCGGGATAGCCGGGGAGCTGTTTTTT. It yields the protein CASSEAPGIAGELFF.